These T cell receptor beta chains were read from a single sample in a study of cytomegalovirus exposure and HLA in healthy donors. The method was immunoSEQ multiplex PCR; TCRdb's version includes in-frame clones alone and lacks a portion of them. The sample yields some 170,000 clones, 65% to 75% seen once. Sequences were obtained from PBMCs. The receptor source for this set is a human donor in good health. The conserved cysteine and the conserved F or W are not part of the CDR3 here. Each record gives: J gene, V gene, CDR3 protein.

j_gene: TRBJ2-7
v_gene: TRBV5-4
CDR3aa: ASSLGQGTEQY

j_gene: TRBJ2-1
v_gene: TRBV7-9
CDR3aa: ASSVDRAYNEQF

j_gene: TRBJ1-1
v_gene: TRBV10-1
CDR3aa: AGGLQGNTEAF

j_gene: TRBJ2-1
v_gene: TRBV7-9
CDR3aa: ASSLDQANYNEQF

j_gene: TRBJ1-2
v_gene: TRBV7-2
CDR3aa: ASSPLTGTYFNYGYT

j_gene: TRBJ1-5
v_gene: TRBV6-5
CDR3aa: ASSYHRGEGNQPQH

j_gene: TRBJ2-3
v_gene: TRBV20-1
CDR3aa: SARFSDTQY

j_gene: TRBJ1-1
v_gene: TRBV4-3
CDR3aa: ASSPGQGEAF

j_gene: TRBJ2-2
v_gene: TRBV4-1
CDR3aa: ASSQDPGTGELF

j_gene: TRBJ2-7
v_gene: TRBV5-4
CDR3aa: ASSMDSSEQY

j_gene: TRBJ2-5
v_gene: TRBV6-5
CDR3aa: ASSRQATTETQY

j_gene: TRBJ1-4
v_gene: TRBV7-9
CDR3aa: ASSQSTGRLF

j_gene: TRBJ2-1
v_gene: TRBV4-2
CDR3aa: ASSPWGGGVNEQF

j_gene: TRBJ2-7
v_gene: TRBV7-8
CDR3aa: ASSLGSPEQY

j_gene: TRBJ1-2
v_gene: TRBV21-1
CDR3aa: ATPGTGDGYT

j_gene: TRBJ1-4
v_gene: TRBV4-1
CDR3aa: ASSQDDRGREKLF

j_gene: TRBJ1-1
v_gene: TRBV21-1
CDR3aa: ASSKVEISGTEAF